This T cell receptor beta chain was documented in a study of tumour-infiltrating T cells in Burkitt lymphoma. For the study at large: Survival, overall and progression-free, tracked with productive clonality.

Produced via immunoSEQ multiplex PCR; TCRdb's table is partial and in-frame only. The table records thousands of clones, around 10% of them present only once. V lost 4 bases and J 11 bases, leaving 17 bases between the germline ends. The CDR3 runs to 12 residues. Germline CDR1 is SQVTM and CDR2 is ANQGSEA. The specimen was tumor tissue. This clonotype originated in a human donor with diffuse large B-cell lymphoma. The chain employs TRBV29-1 and TRBJ1-1; tentatively, D is TRBD1 (5 bases). The CDR3 DNA sequence: TGCAGCGTTGGGCAGGGTGGTGGCAAGGCTTTCTTT. Its protein is CSVGQGGGKAFF.